A single sample gave rise to the 20 T cell receptor beta chains below, sequenced in a study of blood T cell repertoires in COVID-19. Repertoires were generated with immunoSEQ multiplex PCR, while TCRdb's copy carries only in-frame clones and drops some. The profile shows 100,000 to 150,000 clones, approximately 84% of them singletons. Specimen: peripheral blood. All receptors come from a woman in her sixties or seventies with acute or convalescent COVID-19.

J is TRBJ2-5 and V is TRBV2; D might be TRBD2 (6 bases). Trimming shortened V by 7 bases and J by 2 bases, and 17 bases separated the two germline ends. This CDR3 has 15 amino acids. CDR1 and CDR2 (germline): SNHLY, FYNNEI. The DNA for the CDR3 is TGTGCCAGCACCCCGCGGGGACCTGATCAAGAGACCCAGTACTTC. This encodes CASTPRGPDQETQYF.

The chain links TRBV6-5 to TRBJ2-1; D may be TRBD1 (5 bases). The germline V gene has CDR1 MNHEY and CDR2 SVGAGI. This CDR3 spans 15 amino acids. Between the trimmed V and J ends, which lost 2 bases and 0 bases, there was a span of 8 bases. The CDR3 protein is CASSYDRSSYNEQFF. CDR3 bases: TGTGCCAGCAGTTACGACAGAAGCTCCTACAATGAGCAGTTCTTC.

V usage is TRBV18 and J usage is TRBJ1-1, with 7 bases fitting TRBD1. The CDR3 length is 14 residues. After removal of 4 bases from V and 0 bases from J, the junction contained 2 bases not matched to a gene. From germline, CDR1 is KGHSH and CDR2 LQKENI. The CDR3 sequence: CASSLDRVNTEAFF. CDR3 DNA sequence: TGTGCCAGCTCACTAGACAGGGTGAACACTGAAGCTTTCTTT.

This clone was found once. The chain recombines TRBV18 with TRBJ1-1; 9 bases fit TRBD1. The V and J ends lost 4 bases and 7 bases, in that order; junction bases with no gene match: 13. The germline V gene encodes CDR1 KGHSH and CDR2 LQKENI. CDR3 length: 16 amino acids. This CDR3 is CASSRSVPGQGDEAFF. The CDR3 DNA is TGTGCCAGCTCACGCTCTGTACCGGGACAGGGAGATGAAGCTTTCTTT.

This chain links TRBV2 with TRBJ1-1, with 9 bases that match TRBD1. Germline assignment: CDR1 SNHLY and CDR2 FYNNEI. Losses at the gene ends were 0 bases for V and 8 bases for J; bases not matched to a gene: 7. The CDR3 has 15 residues. As DNA, the CDR3 is TGTGCCAGCAGTGAAGCCCCTGCGACAGGGGGGGAAGCTTTCTTT. Amino acid sequence: CASSEAPATGGEAFF.

This clone was counted between two and nine times. The chain is built from TRBV11-2 and TRBJ1-1; no reliable D call. CDR1 and CDR2 (germline): SGHAT, FQNNGV. V lost 2 bases and J 6 bases, leaving 7 bases between the germline ends. There are 12 residues in the CDR3. CDR3 nucleotide sequence: TGTGCCAGCAGCTTACAGGTAGCTGAAGCTTTCTTT. Its protein is CASSLQVAEAFF.

This clone was seen once. The V call is TRBV5-1, the J call TRBJ2-1, with D possibly TRBD1 on 5 matching bases. Germline assignment: CDR1 SGHRS and CDR2 YFSETQ. Trimming shortened V by 0 bases and J by 7 bases, and 11 bases separated the two germline ends. This CDR3 is built from 14 residues. CDR3 region: CASSLEQVENEQFF. The CDR3 bases are TGCGCCAGCAGCTTGGAACAGGTTGAGAATGAGCAGTTCTTC. Based on the CDR3 plus reference TRBV5-1 and TRBJ2-1, the full variable domain is KAGVTQTPRYLIKTRGQQVTLSCSPISGHRSVSWYQQTPGQGLQFLFEYFSETQRNKGNFPGRFSGRQFSNSRSEMNVSTLELGDSALYLCASSLEQVENEQFFGPGTRLTVL.

The rearrangement joins TRBV13 to TRBJ2-1; 7 nucleotides align to TRBD1. Looked up from germline, CDR1 is PRHDT and CDR2 is FYEKMQ (reference sequence). The ends lost 0 bases at V and 6 bases at J; junction bases unmatched: 5. The CDR3 is 15 amino acids. CDR3 region: CASSLGQGRGNEQFF. CDR3 nucleotides: TGTGCCAGCAGCTTAGGACAGGGGAGAGGCAATGAGCAGTTCTTC.

The rearrangement uses TRBV7-9 and TRBJ1-2; no definite D call. V was shortened by 0 bases and J by 4 bases, with 15 bases between the two germline ends. In germline, CDR1 is SEHNR, CDR2 FQNEAQ (reference sequence). CDR3 length: 16 amino acids. The CDR3 is CASSLASRIPTYGYTF. DNA of the CDR3: TGTGCCAGCAGCTTAGCATCGCGGATTCCCACCTATGGCTACACCTTC.

This clone was seen once. CDR3 region: CASTSIFSTGGHNEQFF. The CDR3 DNA follows: TGTGCCAGTACTTCTATATTCTCTACAGGGGGCCACAATGAGCAGTTCTTC. This chain uses TRBV19 with TRBJ2-1; 9 nucleotides align to TRBD1. Per the germline V gene, CDR1 is LNHDA and CDR2 is SQIVND (reference sequence). J was trimmed by 5 bases and V by 7 bases; bases with no gene match: 15. The CDR3 extends over 17 amino acids. The variable domain in full, with the rest retrieved from reference TRBV19 and TRBJ2-1, is DGGITQSPKYLFRKEGQNVTLSCEQNLNHDAMYWYRQDPGQGLRLIYYSQIVNDFQKGDIAEGYSVSREKKESFPLTVTSAQKNPTAFYLCASTSIFSTGGHNEQFFGPGTRLTVL.

This rearrangement joins TRBV11-2 to TRBJ2-6, with TRBD1 matching over 7 bases. The germline CDR1 and CDR2 sequences are SGHAT and FQNNGV. The CDR3 totals 18 residues. The ends lost 5 bases at V and 2 bases at J; junction bases unmatched: 12. In nucleotides, the CDR3 is TGTGCCAGCAGCCCCCTCGGACAGGCTCTCGCTGGGGCCAACGTCCTGACTTTC. This encodes CASSPLGQALAGANVLTF.

The chain has TRBV5-1 and TRBJ2-7; TRBD1 matches 7 bases. The CDR3 has 17 amino acids. Germline CDR1 and CDR2: SGHRS and YFSETQ. The J segment lost 2 bases and the V segment lost 2 bases, leaving 13 bases of the junction unmatched. The CDR3 sequence: CASSLIVEGASTYEQYF. The CDR3 DNA reads TGCGCCAGCAGCTTAATTGTTGAGGGGGCGTCCACCTACGAGCAGTACTTC. Combining the CDR3 with reference TRBV5-1 and TRBJ2-7 gives the whole variable domain KAGVTQTPRYLIKTRGQQVTLSCSPISGHRSVSWYQQTPGQGLQFLFEYFSETQRNKGNFPGRFSGRQFSNSRSEMNVSTLELGDSALYLCASSLIVEGASTYEQYFGPGTRLTVT.

The V and J genes are TRBV2 and TRBJ2-5, with TRBD2 matching 13 bases. Germline CDR1 reads SNHLY; CDR2 reads FYNNEI. Trimming took 5 bases from V and 2 from J; bases not matched to a gene: 5. There are 16 residues in the CDR3. CDR3 sequence (DNA): TGTGCCAGCAGTCGGACTAGCGGGGGTGCTCAAGAGACCCAGTACTTC. This encodes CASSRTSGGAQETQYF.

The CDR3 DNA follows: TGTGCCTGGAGTTATGGACACCGCAATCAGCCCCAGCATTTT. It codes for CAWSYGHRNQPQHF. The genes are TRBV30 and TRBJ1-5; possible D gene TRBD1, 5 bases. Trimming took off 2 bases at V and 2 bases at J, with 10 bases between the two ends. Germline CDR1 GTSNPN, CDR2 SVGIG (reference sequence). The CDR3 contains 14 residues.

The sample holds one count of this clone. The rearrangement uses TRBV3-1 (or the pseudogene TRBV3-2) and TRBJ1-3, with D unclear. Germline CDR1 and CDR2: LGHDT and YNNKEL (reference sequence). The germline V and J ends were trimmed by 1 base and 0 bases, with 10 bases remaining between them. The CDR3 length is 16 residues. The CDR3 DNA is TGTGCCAGCAGCCAAGCCCCGCTGAGCTCTGGAAACACCATATATTTT. It is translated as CASSQAPLSSGNTIYF.

The rearrangement links TRBV5-6 to TRBJ1-2; 7 bases agree with TRBD1. The germline CDR1 and CDR2 sequences are SGHDT and YYEEEE. The V and J ends lost 3 bases and 4 bases, in that order; junction bases with no gene match: 9. This CDR3 region has 15 residues. CDR3 amino acids: CASSSGQNPFYGYTF. For the CDR3, the DNA is TGTGCCAGCAGCTCGGGACAGAATCCGTTCTATGGCTACACCTTC.

About this clone: One junction end does not reproduce the germline sequence, and a read error may be involved. The chain combines TRBV5-4 with TRBJ1-1; maybe TRBD1 (5 bases). This CDR3 region has 12 residues. Germline CDR1 is SGHNT and CDR2 is YYREEE (reference sequence). The CDR3 sequence: CASSLDRREGFF. The CDR3 DNA is TGTGCCAGCAGCTTGGATCGCAGGGAAGGTTTCTTT.

V gene TRBV6-1 combines with J gene TRBJ1-3, with D uncertain. This CDR3 region has 15 residues. Trimming left V 2 bases short and J 0 bases short, with 8 bases between. From germline, CDR1 is MNHNS and CDR2 SASEGT. This CDR3 reads CASSEYGSSGNTIYF. The CDR3 DNA follows: TGTGCCAGCAGTGAATATGGGAGCTCTGGAAACACCATATATTTT.

This chain joins TRBV4-1 and TRBJ1-5, with 10 bases matching TRBD1. V shed 4 bases and J 7 bases; nucleotides not matched to a gene: 7. The CDR3 loop spans 15 amino acids. Germline values: CDR1 MGHRA, CDR2 YSYEKL. CDR3 nucleotide sequence: TGCGCCAGCAGCCTGGGACAGGGGAAGGGGCAGCCCCAGCATTTT. Protein sequence: CASSLGQGKGQPQHF.

The rearrangement links TRBV12-3 or TRBV12-4 to TRBJ2-7; D is perhaps TRBD2 (5 bases). This CDR3 has 13 amino acids. V lost 2 bases, J lost 6 bases, and 11 bases lay in between. This CDR3 is CASSLQDWGEQYF. CDR3 DNA sequence: TGTGCCAGCAGTTTACAGGACTGGGGCGAGCAGTACTTC.